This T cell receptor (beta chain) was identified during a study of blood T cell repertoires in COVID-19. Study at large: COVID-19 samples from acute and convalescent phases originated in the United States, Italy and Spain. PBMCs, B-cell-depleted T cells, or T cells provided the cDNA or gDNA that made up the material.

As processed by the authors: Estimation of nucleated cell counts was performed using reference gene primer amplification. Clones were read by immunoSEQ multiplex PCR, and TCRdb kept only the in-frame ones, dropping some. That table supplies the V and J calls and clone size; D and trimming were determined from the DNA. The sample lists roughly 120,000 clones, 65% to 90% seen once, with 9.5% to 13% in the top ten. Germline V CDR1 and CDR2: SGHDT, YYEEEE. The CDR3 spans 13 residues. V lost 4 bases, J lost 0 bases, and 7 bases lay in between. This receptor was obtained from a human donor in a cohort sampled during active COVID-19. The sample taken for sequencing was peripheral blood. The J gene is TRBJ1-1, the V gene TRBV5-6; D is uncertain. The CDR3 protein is CASSDYLNTEAFF. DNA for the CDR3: TGTGCCAGCAGCGACTATTTGAACACTGAAGCTTTCTTT.